One and the same sample provided the 5 T cell receptor beta chains below, sequenced in a study of cytomegalovirus exposure and HLA in healthy donors. Primers for the PCR totalled 60 Vbeta and 13 Jbeta. Assay: immunoSEQ multiplex PCR; the TCRdb copy retains only in-frame clones and omits some. The top ten hold approximately 6.3% of the sample, which has 35,000 to 40,000 clones, around 70% seen once. Sample: PBMCs. All receptors come from a man under 40 in good health and CMV-seronegative.

The chain uses TRBV13 and TRBJ2-7; 9 nucleotides agree with TRBD1. Germline V gives CDR1 PRHDT, CDR2 FYEKMQ (reference sequence). There are 15 residues in the CDR3. Unmatched junction bases numbered 5, after V lost 3 bases and J lost 2 bases. The CDR3 reads CASSLKDRGAYEQYF. CDR3 DNA sequence: TGTGCCAGCAGCTTGAAGGACAGGGGCGCCTACGAGCAGTACTTC.

The gene calls are TRBV29-1 and TRBJ1-3, with TRBD1 identical over 8 bases. The CDR3 totals 14 residues. Trimming at V came to 4 bases and at J to 4 bases, leaving 6 bases not matched to a gene. Per germline, CDR1 SQVTM and CDR2 ANQGSEA. The DNA of the CDR3 is TGCAGCGTTGGGACAGGGTTTTCCGGAAACACCATATATTTT. Translated: CSVGTGFSGNTIYF.

The rearrangement joins TRBV18 to TRBJ1-4, with TRBD1 identical over 8 bases. With V trimmed by 3 bases and J by 4 bases, 1 base remained unmatched. This CDR3 comprises 14 residues. Germline CDR1 and CDR2: KGHSH and LQKENI. This CDR3 reads CASSPDRVNEKLFF. The CDR3 nucleotides are TGTGCCAGCTCACCGGACAGGGTTAATGAAAAACTGTTTTTT.

The chain links TRBV30 to TRBJ1-4; D is unclear. CDR1 and CDR2 (germline): GTSNPN, SVGIG (reference sequence). The CDR3 runs 14 residues. Trimming took 1 base from V and 3 from J, leaving 9 bases between them. The CDR3 here is CAWSGGRANEKLFF. CDR3 coding DNA: TGTGCCTGGAGTGGAGGGAGGGCTAATGAAAAACTGTTTTTT.

To note about this clone: One end of the junction is discordant with germline, which a read error may explain. The V gene is TRBV7-9, the J gene TRBJ2-5; 10 bases are a match to TRBD2. The CDR3 length is 16 residues. Germline V gene sequence: CDR1 SEHNR, CDR2 FQNEAQ (reference sequence). The CDR3 protein is CSSNLNTSGAWETQYF. CDR3 in DNA: TGTTCCAGCAACCTAAATACTAGCGGGGCGTGGGAGACCCAGTACTTC.